Each of the 2 T cell receptor beta chains below was sequenced from the same sample in a study of blood T cell repertoires in COVID-19. Only in-frame clones appear in the TCRdb table, and some are missing; sequencing was by immunoSEQ multiplex PCR. The sample has 80,000 to 95,000 clones, about 85% seen once. Sequencing used peripheral blood. Receptor source: a human donor in a cohort sampled during active COVID-19.

The chain combines TRBV19 with TRBJ2-1; 7 nucleotides match TRBD1. The CDR3 runs 14 residues. The V gene end was trimmed by 3 bases and the J gene end by 5 bases; junction bases not matched to a gene: 4. Germline V gene sequence: CDR1 LNHDA, CDR2 SQIVND (reference sequence). CDR3 DNA: TGTGCCAGTAGTATCGGACAGGTAAACAATGAGCAGTTCTTC. Encoded protein: CASSIGQVNNEQFF.

The chain employs TRBV11-2 and TRBJ2-7, with D possibly TRBD1 on 6 matching bases. The V gene's germline CDR1 is SGHAT and CDR2 FQNNGV. CDR3 length: 15 amino acids. Trimming removed 2 bases from V and 5 bases from J, with 16 bases in between. The DNA of the CDR3 is TGTGCCAGCAGCTTACAGGGACATCCCGGGGACGAGCAGTACTTC. This codes for CASSLQGHPGDEQYF.